This section outlines one TCR beta chain sequence together with its context. The specificity of this receptor is unknown. Base qualities are not provided; no much larger clone lies one nucleotide away. This sample was included in a study of blood T cell repertoires in COVID-19 (dated by TCRdb to the early 2020s). Regarding the research as a whole: Samples covering the acute and convalescent phases of COVID-19 were provided by collaborators in the United States, Italy and Spain. Subjects who had been exposed to COVID-19, were actively infected with it, or had recovered from it provided the deeply sampled blood TCRbeta repertoires that made up the dataset. The sample metadata nearly always contained a de-identified subject ID, COVID-19 status, age in years and sex. The material from the prospective study consisted of cDNA or gDNA derived from T cells, B-cell-depleted T cells, or PBMCs. Where HLA class I and class II types were available, the types were taken from metadata supplied by the sample provider, not from assay-based typing. Samples came from the ongoing ImmuneRACE study (first 160 participants) plus 1,254 subjects from 6 global collaborators. The repertoires were made available in a free public database intended to serve as a resource for research on the immune response to SARS-CoV-2. What the study reported, not specific to this receptor: How much clinical and demographic metadata was included differed by source and by participant, and the metadata was provided uncurated.

TCRbeta CDR3 regions were amplified from genomic DNA by means of the immunoSEQ Assay, a bias-controlled multiplex PCR. In the source study's methods: The number of nucleated cells in each sample was estimated by amplification of reference gene primers within the assay. To quantify the absolute abundance of each unique TCRbeta CDR3 rearrangement, sequence reads were collapsed and filtered. For each sample, productive Simpson clonality was calculated as the square root of Simpson's diversity index over productive rearrangements. This immuneACCESS table, as held by TCRdb, lists in-frame sequences with V and J called but not all clones. Of the missing ones, under half trace to an unresolved V gene in checked studies; the others have no known cause. V and J calls and clone size are copied from that table; D and trimming were computed from the DNA. For this sample there are 100,000 or so clones; around 90% appear just once. In total, the top ten clones hold about 18% of the sample.

Spanning cysteine to phenylalanine, the CDR3 consists of 14 amino acids. The read is trimmed to its CDR3 DNA, 42 bases read in frame from base 1. V and J lose 0 bases and 8 bases, and a span of 13 bases separates them. CDR1 LNHNV and CDR2 YYDKDF are derived from the germline V gene (reference sequence). The collaborating institutions used their own protocols to collect whole blood in K2EDTA tubes. Collaborator samples were shipped for TCRbeta analysis as frozen whole blood, isolated PBMCs, or DNA extracted from either sample type. The receptor's source is a man in his fifties with acute or convalescent COVID-19. The source material was peripheral blood. Here the chain combines TRBV15 and TRBJ1-2; the D gene lacks a confident call. The bases read TGTGCCACCAGCAGAGATCGCCAGGCGAGCGGCTACACCTTC. It encodes CATSRDRQASGYTF.